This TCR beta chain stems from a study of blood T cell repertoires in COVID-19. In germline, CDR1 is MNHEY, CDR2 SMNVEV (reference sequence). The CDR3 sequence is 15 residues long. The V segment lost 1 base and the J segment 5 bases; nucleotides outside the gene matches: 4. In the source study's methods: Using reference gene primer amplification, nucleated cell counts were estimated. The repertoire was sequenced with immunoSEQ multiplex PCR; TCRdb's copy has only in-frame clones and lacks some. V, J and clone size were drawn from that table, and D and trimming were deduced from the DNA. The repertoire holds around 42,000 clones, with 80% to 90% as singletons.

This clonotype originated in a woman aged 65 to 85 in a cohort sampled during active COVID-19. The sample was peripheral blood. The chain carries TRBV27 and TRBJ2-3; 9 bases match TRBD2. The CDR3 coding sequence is TGTGCCAGCAGTTTATTAGCGGGAGTGGGAGATACGCAGTATTTT. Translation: CASSLLAGVGDTQYF.